This TCR beta chain was found in a study of a mutant IDH1 vaccine in newly diagnosed glioma (dated by TCRdb to the early 2020s). Regarding the complete study: Of the approximately 30 treated patients, approximately 62% were male and approximately 40% were female, and the mean age was roughly 40 years. Before enrollment, patients had received standard therapy of radiotherapy alone, temozolomide alone, or radiochemotherapy with temozolomide; most received the combination. Peripheral blood was collected at six visits: V03 (baseline), V05, V07, V10, V12 and V13. For exploratory analyses, longitudinal TCRB deep sequencing was carried out in 25 treated patients wherever samples were available.

Library prep was done by the immunoSEQ multiplex PCR assay. Rearranged TCR beta chain sequences were amplified using the hsTCRB Kit according to the manufacturer's protocol. Sequencing of TCRB libraries was carried out on an Illumina MiSeq. In the authors' own workflow: The kit vendor's proprietary platform handled demultiplexing, trimming and gene mapping. In its TCRdb copy, this immuneACCESS table keeps in-frame sequences only and misses some clones. Where compared with another copy, unresolved V genes explain less than half of these, and the others have no known cause. V, J and clone size are taken as reported in that table, and D and trimming were inferred from the DNA itself. This sample lists 59,000 or so clones; about 90% were detected once. Of the sample, around 2.5% falls within the top ten clones. Study-wide findings and limitations: Immune responses induced by the vaccine were seen in roughly 92% of patients across multiple MHC alleles. The authors noted that analyses of patient blood samples could not be reproduced because of sample limitations. PBMC samples for TCRB deep sequencing were selected based on availability. Pseudoprogression seemed to be unrelated to changes in the top peripheral T cell clonotypes found by TCRB sequencing.

Remarks on this clone: There is no known antigen for this receptor. The record has no base qualities; no much larger clone is one base away.

There are 17 amino acids in the CDR3, from cysteine to phenylalanine inclusive. The sequence is cut down to CDR3 DNA, 51 bases in frame from base 1. V loses 5 bases, J loses 1 base, and the germline ends lie 18 bases apart. Reading the germline V gene gives CDR1 MDHEN and CDR2 SYDVKM. The sample's time point label, decoded: baseline, week 1 (first vaccination visit). The sample's treatment or condition label, in plain terms: pre-vaccination baseline after standard-of-care therapy. Newly diagnosed WHO grade 3 or 4 IDH1-mutant astrocytomas showing loss of nuclear ATRX were present in the donors. The samples were drawn from NOA16, a multicentre, single-arm, open-label phase I trial in Germany that tested a mutant IDH1 peptide vaccine in humans for the first time. Blood drawn at visit V03 was used as the baseline sample for immunogenicity testing. Genomic DNA for TCRB sequencing was isolated from EDTA blood with the DNeasy Blood and Tissue Kit.

This clonotype originated in a man aged 50-59 years with glioma. The rearrangement joined TRBV28 to TRBJ1-5; TRBD1 is a weak D gene call, 6 bases matching. Sequenced here: PBMCs, sampled from a glioma patient treated with radiotherapy, temozolomide or both. The nucleotide sequence is TGTGCCAGCAGTCCAGGAGACAGGTCCATGAGCAATCAGCCCCAGCATTTT. Translated, it reads CASSPGDRSMSNQPQHF.